A single TCR beta chain is shown here with its context. Its antigen specificity is not known. Base qualities are missing; no much larger clone stands one base away. The sample originates from a study of blood T cells in healthy people across ages (dated by TCRdb to 2014 to 2015). At the level of the whole study: In model experiments, roughly one uniquely barcoded TCR beta cDNA molecule per two T cells was captured by template switching. The study measured age-related changes in TCR beta repertoire diversity using deep sequencing normalized with unique cDNA molecular identifiers. The donors were divided into four age groups: young (average approximately 16 years), middle-aged (about 39), aged (roughly 60) and long-lived (about 79). Using the same blood draw, the study looked at two additional independent replicas of 1 million unique cDNA reads for two donors, one aged 18 to 30 and the other aged 80 or older.

The library came from 5' RACE. The instrument was an Illumina HiSeq 2500. The second PCR ran for about 6 to 11 cycles and used a J-beta primer mix along with a sample-barcoded 5' primer. A template-switch 5' adaptor carrying 12 random nucleotides introduced a unique molecular identifier onto each TCR beta cDNA molecule. Each sample yielded at least 2.5 million CDR3-containing paired-end reads. First-strand cDNA was synthesized from all RNA with the Mint cDNA synthesis kit, primed by a TRBC-specific oligonucleotide. Following uracil-DNA glycosylase treatment, a first 18-cycle PCR with universal primers M1SS and BC2_uni_R was performed on all cDNA. As for how the authors treated the data: For normalization, 1 million high-quality reads were randomly selected from each sample, with every read carrying a distinct molecular identifier. Instead of being binned into consensus sequences, reads with shared molecular identifiers were discarded. CDR3 identification, clonotype clustering and error correction used MiTCR with a Q25 quality threshold and the strictest error-elimination algorithm. A nonparametric unseen species model using Euler transformation provided a lower-bound estimate of total TCR beta diversity. In TCRdb, the public reads were trimmed at Q25 with fastp and aligned with MiXCR, with productive beta chains retained. A single entry per CDR3 protein holds the most common genes and DNA from its merged rows. The V and J calls follow TCRdb's processing rather than the paper's. Within this sample are fewer than 800,000 distinct CDR3 sequences, with 20% to 30% of them counted one time only. Around 9.2% of the sample goes to the ten largest clones.

The CDR3, cysteine through phenylalanine, is 13 amino acids long. Here the CDR3 DNA is all that survives: 39 bases in frame from base 1. CDR1 SGHRS and CDR2 YFSETQ are derived from the germline V gene. Beyond this particular receptor, the publication reports: Compared with the aged group, more naive CD4+ T cells, fewer expanded clones and increased TCR diversity were shown by the long-lived group, suggesting age selection. A strong correlation was found between observed TCR beta diversity and the percentage of naive T cells measured by flow cytometry. Observed TCR beta diversity per million T cells fell roughly linearly with age, and a significant reduction was already apparent by age approximately 41. Donor CMV infection status was unknown, potentially confounding age-related changes in expanded clonotypes. Conclusive comparison of naive and antigen-experienced compartments was prevented by the profiling of bulk unsorted PBMCs. Estimates of total diversity from one million sequenced T cells were regarded as lower bounds and underestimates.

Donors were 39 systemically healthy Caucasian individuals from Russia aged roughly 6 to 100 years. Approximately 9 milliliters of peripheral blood were collected from each donor into EDTA-treated Vacutainer tubes. Ficoll-Paque density-gradient centrifugation was used to isolate PBMCs, with at least 6 million obtained per sample. Total RNA was extracted from PBMCs with Trizol reagent, with at least 6 micrograms obtained per sample. The percentages of naive CD45RAhigh/CD27high T cells were determined by flow cytometry on a PBMC aliquot from every donor. These data also featured in a second study, about T cells of mothers and their children. From that second study: Donors were nine systemically healthy Caucasian individuals: three mothers and their six children. cDNA synthesis consumed the entire amount of extracted RNA, loaded at approximately 1.6 ug RNA in each 15 ul reaction. In the second PCR, sample barcodes and 2-4 random nucleotides were introduced via the M1S primer. Each mother yielded over 9.5 million TCR beta CDR3 reads and each child some 3 million reads. TCR recombination output is similarly shaped by thymic selection in related and unrelated pairs, with a minor effect exerted by inherited differences. Normalized repertoire overlap was always slightly but never significantly higher in related than unrelated mother-child pairs. Persistent microchimeric T cell clones were not detected, at a sensitivity of approximately 98 clones per million clonotypes. The study used deep NGS to compare TCR beta repertoires of mothers and children, seeking features distinguishing related mother-child pairs from unrelated individuals. The mean age was roughly 44 +/- 4 years for the mothers and 11 +/- 4 years for the children. After adapter ligation was performed with NEBNext reagents, the libraries were sequenced on an Illumina HiSeq 2000 with 100+100 nt paired-end reads. To prevent cross-contamination, the mother and child libraries were prepared one month apart and sequenced in separate runs. Each donor had between roughly 450,000 and 2,100,000 distinct TCR beta clonotypes identified. Naive TCR beta clonotypes were estimated from low-frequency clonotypes matched to each donor's FACS-determined naive share, without sorting.

The chain joins TRBV5-1 to TRBJ2-5; D gene: possibly TRBD1, on 7 matching bases. Matching the DNA end better, TRBJ2-1 makes the J call doubtful. The source material was blood. This receptor was identified in a boy younger than 18 in good health. The CDR3 region: CASSPTGRNEQFF. The nucleotide sequence is TGCGCCAGCAGCCCGACAGGGAGGAATGAGCAGTTCTTC.